The clone carrying this T cell receptor (beta chain) showed up just a few times. The CDR3 totals 14 residues. Germline CDR1 and CDR2: SGHRS and YFSETQ. Trimming cost V 7 bases and J 1 base, with 14 bases left between them. This sample is drawn from a study of blood T cell repertoires in COVID-19. The data were produced by immunoSEQ multiplex PCR, yet TCRdb's version contains in-frame clones alone and is incomplete. The sample shows around 270,000 clones, approximately 90% of them seen only once. This TCR was recovered from a man aged 25 to 40 with acute or convalescent COVID-19. The chain carries TRBV5-1 and TRBJ1-1; D is perhaps TRBD1 (6 bases). Sequencing was carried out using peripheral blood. The CDR3, as DNA: TGCGCCAGCGGACCGTTACAGGGGAACACTGAAGCTTTCTTT. It yields the protein CASGPLQGNTEAFF.